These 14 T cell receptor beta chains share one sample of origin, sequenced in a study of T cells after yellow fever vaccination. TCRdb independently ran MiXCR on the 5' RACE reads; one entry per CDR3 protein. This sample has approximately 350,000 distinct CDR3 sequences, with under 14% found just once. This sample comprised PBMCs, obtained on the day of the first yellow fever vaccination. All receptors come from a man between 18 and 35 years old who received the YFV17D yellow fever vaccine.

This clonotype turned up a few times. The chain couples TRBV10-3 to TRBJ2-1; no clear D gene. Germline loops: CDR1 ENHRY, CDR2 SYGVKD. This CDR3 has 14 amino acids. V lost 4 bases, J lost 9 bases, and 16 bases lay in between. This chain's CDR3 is CAISGSHGVGEQFF. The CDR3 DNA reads TGTGCCATCAGTGGCAGTCACGGAGTCGGTGAGCAGTTCTTC.

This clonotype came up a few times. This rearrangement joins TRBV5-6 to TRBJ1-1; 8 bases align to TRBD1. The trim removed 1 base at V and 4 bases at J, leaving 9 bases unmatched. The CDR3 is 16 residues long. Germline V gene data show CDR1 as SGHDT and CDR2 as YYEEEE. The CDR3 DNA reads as TGTGCCAGCAGCTTGCCAGGGGGCAATTTGGCCACTGAAGCTTTCTTT. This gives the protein CASSLPGGNLATEAFF.

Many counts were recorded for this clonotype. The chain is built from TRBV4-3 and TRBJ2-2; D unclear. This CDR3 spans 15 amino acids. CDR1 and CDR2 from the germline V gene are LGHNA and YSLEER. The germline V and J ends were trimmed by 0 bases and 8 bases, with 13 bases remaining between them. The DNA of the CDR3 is TGCGCCAGCAGCCAAGATGTAGGCGGTTTTGGGGAGCTGTTTTTT. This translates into CASSQDVGGFGELFF.

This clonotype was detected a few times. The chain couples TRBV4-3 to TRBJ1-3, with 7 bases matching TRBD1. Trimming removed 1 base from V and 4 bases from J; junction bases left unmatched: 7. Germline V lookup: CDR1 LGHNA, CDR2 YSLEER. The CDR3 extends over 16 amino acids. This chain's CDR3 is CASSQAGQAVGNTIYF. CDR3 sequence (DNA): TGCGCCAGCAGCCAAGCCGGACAGGCCGTAGGAAACACCATATATTTT.

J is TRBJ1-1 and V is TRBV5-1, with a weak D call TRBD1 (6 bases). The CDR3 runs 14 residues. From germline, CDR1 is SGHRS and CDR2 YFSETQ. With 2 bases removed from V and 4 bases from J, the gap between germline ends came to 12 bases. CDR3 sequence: CASSFGTLGTEAFF. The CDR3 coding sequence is TGCGCCAGCAGCTTCGGGACATTGGGCACTGAAGCTTTCTTT.

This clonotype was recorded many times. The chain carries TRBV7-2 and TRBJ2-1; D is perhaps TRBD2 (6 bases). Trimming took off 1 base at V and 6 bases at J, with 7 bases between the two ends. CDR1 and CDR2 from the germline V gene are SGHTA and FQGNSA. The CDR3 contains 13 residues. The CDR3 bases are TGTGCCAGCAGCTTAGTGGGGGGCAATGAGCAGTTCTTC. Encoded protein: CASSLVGGNEQFF.

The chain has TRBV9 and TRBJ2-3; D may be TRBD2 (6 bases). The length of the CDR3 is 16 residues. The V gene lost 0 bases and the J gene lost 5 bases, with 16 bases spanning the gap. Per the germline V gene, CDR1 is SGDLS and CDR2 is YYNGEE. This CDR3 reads CASSVESNGGGDTQYF. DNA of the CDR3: TGTGCCAGCAGCGTAGAAAGTAACGGGGGAGGAGATACGCAGTATTTT. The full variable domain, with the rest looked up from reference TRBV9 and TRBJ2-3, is DSGVTQTPKHLITATGQRVTLRCSPRSGDLSVYWYQQSLDQGLQFLIQYYNGEERAKGNILERFSAQQFPDLHSELNLSSLELGDSALYFCASSVESNGGGDTQYFGPGTRLTVL.

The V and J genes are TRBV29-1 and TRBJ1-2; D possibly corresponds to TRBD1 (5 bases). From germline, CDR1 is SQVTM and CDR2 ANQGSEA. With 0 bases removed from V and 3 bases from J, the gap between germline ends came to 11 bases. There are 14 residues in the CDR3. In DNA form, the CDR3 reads TGCAGCGTTGAAGAAGGGGCAGACCACTATGGCTACACCTTC. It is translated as CSVEEGADHYGYTF.

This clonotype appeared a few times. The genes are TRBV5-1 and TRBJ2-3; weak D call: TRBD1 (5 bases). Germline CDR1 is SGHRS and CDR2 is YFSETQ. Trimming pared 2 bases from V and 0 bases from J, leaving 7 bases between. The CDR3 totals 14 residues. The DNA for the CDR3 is TGCGCCAGCAGCTTTGACAGTAGCACAGATACGCAGTATTTT. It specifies CASSFDSSTDTQYF.

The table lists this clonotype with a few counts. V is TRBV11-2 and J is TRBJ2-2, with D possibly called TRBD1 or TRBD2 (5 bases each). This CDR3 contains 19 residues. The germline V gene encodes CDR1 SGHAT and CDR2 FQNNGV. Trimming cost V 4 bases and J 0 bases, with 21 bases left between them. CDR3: CASSSRGWDLEANTGELFF. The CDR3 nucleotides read TGTGCCAGCAGCTCGCGCGGGTGGGACCTAGAAGCGAACACCGGGGAGCTGTTTTTT.

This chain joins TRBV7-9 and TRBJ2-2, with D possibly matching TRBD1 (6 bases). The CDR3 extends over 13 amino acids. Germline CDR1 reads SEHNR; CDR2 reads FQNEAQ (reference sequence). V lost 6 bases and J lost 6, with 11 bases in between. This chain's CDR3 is CASRPDRPGELFF. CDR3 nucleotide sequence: TGTGCCAGCAGACCCGACAGGCCCGGGGAGCTGTTTTTT.

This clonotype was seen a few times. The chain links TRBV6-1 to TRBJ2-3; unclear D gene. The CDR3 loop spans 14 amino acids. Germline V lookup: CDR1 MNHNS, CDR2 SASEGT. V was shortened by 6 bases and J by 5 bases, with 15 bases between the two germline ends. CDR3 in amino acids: CASSPVANQDTQYF. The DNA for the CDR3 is TGTGCCAGCAGCCCGGTCGCCAACCAAGATACGCAGTATTTT.

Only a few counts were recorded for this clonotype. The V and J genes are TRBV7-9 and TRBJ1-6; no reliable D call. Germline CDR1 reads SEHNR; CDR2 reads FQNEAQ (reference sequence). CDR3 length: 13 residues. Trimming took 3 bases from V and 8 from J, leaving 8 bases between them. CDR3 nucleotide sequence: TGTGCCAGCAGCTTCGGTGGCGATTCACCCCTCCACTTT. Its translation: CASSFGGDSPLHF.

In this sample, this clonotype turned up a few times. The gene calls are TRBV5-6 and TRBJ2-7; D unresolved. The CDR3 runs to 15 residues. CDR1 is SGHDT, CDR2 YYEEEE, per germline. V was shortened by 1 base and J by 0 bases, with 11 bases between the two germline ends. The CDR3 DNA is TGTGCCAGCAGCTTGAGATCAGCTTACTCCTACGAGCAGTACGTC. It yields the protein CASSLRSAYSYEQYV.